This T cell receptor (beta chain) was captured in a study of blood T cell repertoires in COVID-19. Study-wide context: There were acute and convalescent COVID-19 samples, and they came from the United States, Italy and Spain.

The germline gives CDR1 DFQATT, CDR2 SNEGSKA (reference sequence). CDR3 length equals 14 residues. The V end was cut by 3 bases, the J end by 5 bases, with 14 bases between. The method was immunoSEQ multiplex PCR; TCRdb's version includes in-frame clones alone and lacks a portion of them. The sample yields about 240,000 clones, approximately 86% seen once. Participant ages covered about 18 to 89 years across 24 US areas. Cohort assignment relied on participant-reported clinical history. The chain is built from TRBV20-1 and TRBJ1-5, with D perhaps TRBD1 (6 bases). Sequenced material: PBMCs or T cells enriched from blood (not recorded which). The TCR sequence derives from a woman aged 40 to 50 with acute COVID-19. CDR3: CSASFQGSDQPQHF. DNA for the CDR3: TGCAGTGCTAGTTTCCAGGGGAGCGATCAGCCCCAGCATTTT.